The clone carrying this T cell receptor (beta chain) was picked up many times. This sample was taken from a study of kidney transplant recipient with SARS-CoV-2 infection. TCRdb reprocessed the reads with MiXCR, giving one entry per CDR3 protein. Of 200,000 to 300,000 distinct CDR3 sequences listed, around 30% are singletons. Source: a blood sample, taken at baseline and between days 110 and 120 from a kidney transplant recipient. The receptor comes from a male patient between 25 and 39 years old who had COVID-19 and was a kidney transplant recipient. A share of the T cells may be of graft donor origin.

The CDR3 reads CASQDGRGNTEAFF. DNA for the CDR3: TGTGCCAGCCAAGATGGGCGAGGGAACACTGAAGCTTTCTTT. The chain combines TRBV7-8 with TRBJ1-1; D is uncertain. Per the germline V gene, CDR1 is SGHVS and CDR2 is FQNEAQ. Deletions cut 8 bases from V and 1 base from J, with 14 bases between. The CDR3 totals 14 residues.